The 27 T cell receptor beta chains below all came from one sample that was sequenced in a study of blood T cell repertoires in COVID-19. Profiling relied on immunoSEQ multiplex PCR, and the TCRdb table lists in-frame clones only, not all of them. The data hold about 76,000 clones, with 80% to 90% observed a single time. The sequencing sample was made of peripheral blood. The source of these receptors is a woman in her sixties or seventies with acute or convalescent COVID-19.

About this clone: A junction boundary mismatches the germline segment, possibly from a read error. The rearrangement joins TRBV15 to TRBJ1-2; 9 nucleotides match TRBD1. The V gene's germline CDR1 is LNHNV and CDR2 YYDKDF (reference sequence). The CDR3 extends over 13 amino acids. The CDR3 DNA sequence: TGTGCCATCAGCAGAGGGACAGGGAATGGCTACACCTTC. Its protein is CAISRGTGNGYTF.

The chain employs TRBV12-3 or TRBV12-4 and TRBJ1-1; D is unclear. V lost 8 bases and J 1 base, leaving 11 bases between the germline ends. This CDR3 is built from 13 residues. In DNA form, the CDR3 reads TGTGCCAGCCTCTGGACTGCGAACACTGAAGCTTTCTTT. Protein product: CASLWTANTEAFF.

The rearrangement joins TRBV19 to TRBJ2-7; TRBD1 aligns across 10 bases. Germline V gene data show CDR1 as LNHDA and CDR2 as SQIVND (reference sequence). The CDR3 extends over 15 amino acids. V shed 8 bases, J shed 1 base, and the junction held 8 bases outside the gene matches. This chain's CDR3 is CASARTGGSSYEQYF. CDR3 nucleotides: TGTGCCAGTGCAAGGACAGGGGGAAGTTCCTACGAGCAGTACTTC.

The genes are TRBV5-8 and TRBJ2-1; no clear D. Trimming cost V 0 bases and J 8 bases, with 15 bases left between them. CDR1 is SGHTS, CDR2 YDEGEE, per germline. CDR3 length: 15 amino acids. The CDR3 here is CASSLGRSDTDEQFF. CDR3 bases: TGTGCCAGCAGCTTGGGTAGGTCAGACACGGATGAGCAGTTCTTC.

This clone occurred once. The chain carries TRBV24-1 and TRBJ2-3; possible D gene TRBD2, 7 bases. CDR3 size: 17 residues. CDR1 and CDR2 from the germline V gene are KGHDR and SFDVKD. The V gene lost 1 base and the J gene lost 6 bases, with 19 bases spanning the gap. DNA of the CDR3: TGTGCCACCAGTGATTTTGGTCGCCCGGGGAGGGGGGATACGCAGTATTTT. This codes for CATSDFGRPGRGDTQYF.

The chain links TRBV24-1 to TRBJ2-2; 10 nucleotides align to TRBD1. The trim removed 3 bases at V and 0 bases at J, leaving 3 bases unmatched. The CDR3 is made up of 17 amino acids. Looked up from germline, CDR1 is KGHDR and CDR2 is SFDVKD. CDR3 sequence reads: CATSDVDRGPNTGELFF. The CDR3 DNA reads TGTGCCACCAGTGATGTAGACAGGGGGCCGAACACCGGGGAGCTGTTTTTT.

This chain connects TRBV5-1 to TRBJ2-5; D gene ambiguous. CDR3 length: 16 residues. Trimming shortened V by 0 bases and J by 2 bases, and 14 bases separated the two germline ends. Germline values: CDR1 SGHRS, CDR2 YFSETQ. This CDR3 is CASSLGSPQAQETQYF. As DNA, the CDR3 is TGCGCCAGCAGCTTGGGGTCTCCGCAAGCTCAAGAGACCCAGTACTTC.

The gene calls are TRBV30 and TRBJ2-4, with 15 bases matching TRBD2. The V segment lost 5 bases and the J segment 0 bases; nucleotides outside the gene matches: 11. Germline CDR1 is GTSNPN and CDR2 is SVGIG (reference sequence). This CDR3 comprises 19 residues. DNA for the CDR3: TGTGCCTGGCAGCCTACTAGGACTAGCGGGGGGGGAGCCAAAAACATTCAGTACTTC. Translated: CAWQPTRTSGGGAKNIQYF.

The rearrangement uses TRBV5-1 and TRBJ1-1; 8 bases map to TRBD1. After removal of 3 bases from V and 5 bases from J, the junction contained 12 bases not matched to a gene. CDR3 length equals 16 residues. Germline V gives CDR1 SGHRS, CDR2 YFSETQ. CDR3 loop: CASSSEVGTGRTEAFF. DNA of the CDR3: TGCGCCAGCAGCTCTGAGGTCGGGACAGGTAGGACTGAAGCTTTCTTT.

The rearrangement links TRBV6-5 to TRBJ1-1; 7 bases are shared with TRBD1. CDR1 MNHEY and CDR2 SVGAGI come from the germline V gene. This CDR3 has 15 residues. Trimming took 6 bases from V and 0 from J; bases not matched to a gene: 7. The CDR3 nucleotides read TGTGCCAGCAGCTGGACAGGATTCATGAACACTGAAGCTTTCTTT. It yields the protein CASSWTGFMNTEAFF.

The V and J genes are TRBV7-8 and TRBJ2-5; a weak D match, TRBD1 (6 bases). Germline-derived CDR1 and CDR2 are SGHVS and FQNEAQ. V was clipped by 4 bases and J by 5 bases, with 11 bases between them. The CDR3 totals 13 residues. CDR3 protein: CASSSYRDETQYF. CDR3 nucleotide sequence: TGTGCCAGCAGCTCGTACAGGGACGAGACCCAGTACTTC.

The chain carries TRBV15 and TRBJ2-5; D unresolved. This CDR3 is 12 amino acids long. CDR1 and CDR2 (germline): LNHNV, YYDKDF (reference sequence). Trimming took 3 bases from V and 2 from J, leaving 4 bases between them. The CDR3 loop reads CATSRTQETQYF. In nucleotides, the CDR3 is TGTGCCACCAGCAGGACTCAAGAGACCCAGTACTTC.

This clone came up once. This chain joins TRBV30 and TRBJ1-2, with a weak D call TRBD1 (5 bases). The length of the CDR3 is 11 residues. Germline assignment: CDR1 GTSNPN and CDR2 SVGIG (reference sequence). Trimming took off 0 bases at V and 7 bases at J, with 6 bases between the two ends. For the CDR3, the DNA is TGTGCCTGGAGTGTAGGGGTTGGCTACACCTTC. As protein: CAWSVGVGYTF. Drawing the rest from reference TRBV30 and TRBJ1-2, the complete variable domain is SQTIHQWPATLVQPVGSPLSLECTVEGTSNPNLYWYRQAAGRGLQLLFYSVGIGQISSEVPQNLSASRPQDRQFILSSKKLLLSDSGFYLCAWSVGVGYTFGSGTRLTVV.

The rearrangement joins TRBV11-2 to TRBJ2-7, with TRBD2 identical over 11 bases. With V trimmed by 5 bases and J by 3 bases, 6 bases remained unmatched. The CDR3 is made up of 15 amino acids. Germline values: CDR1 SGHAT, CDR2 FQNNGV. The CDR3 DNA follows: TGTGCCAGCAGCAGGACTAGCGGGCCCCTCTACGAGCAGTACTTC. It specifies CASSRTSGPLYEQYF. Based on the CDR3 plus reference TRBV11-2 and TRBJ2-7, the full variable domain is EAGVAQSPRYKIIEKRQSVAFWCNPISGHATLYWYQQILGQGPKLLIQFQNNGVVDDSQLPKDRFSAERLKGVDSTLKIQPAKLEDSAVYLCASSRTSGPLYEQYFGPGTRLTVT.

This chain connects TRBV2 to TRBJ1-5; D is unclear. V dropped 6 bases and J dropped 1 base, with 4 bases sitting between them. The CDR3 is 12 amino acids. In germline, CDR1 is SNHLY, CDR2 FYNNEI. The CDR3 sequence: CASSGSNQPQHF. The CDR3 region has the DNA TGTGCCAGCAGCGGGAGCAATCAGCCCCAGCATTTT.

V gene TRBV5-1 combines with J gene TRBJ1-3; D is ambiguous. The CDR3 is 13 residues long. V lost 5 bases and J 0 bases, leaving 6 bases between the germline ends. Germline lookup yields CDR1 SGHRS and CDR2 YFSETQ. CDR3 amino acids: CASRRYSGNTIYF. CDR3 in DNA: TGCGCCAGCAGGCGATACTCTGGAAACACCATATATTTT.

The chain links TRBV4-1 to TRBJ1-2, with 11 bases aligning to TRBD1. The CDR3 extends over 15 amino acids. The V segment lost 3 bases and the J segment 10 bases; nucleotides outside the gene matches: 10. Germline CDR1 is MGHRA and CDR2 is YSYEKL. CDR3 sequence: CASSHIRTGGADYTF. DNA of the CDR3: TGCGCCAGCAGCCATATTCGGACAGGGGGCGCGGACTACACCTTC.

The sample holds a few counts of this clone. The chain employs TRBV28 and TRBJ1-3, with D perhaps TRBD1 (5 bases). The germline gives CDR1 MDHEN, CDR2 SYDVKM. The CDR3 has 14 residues. V lost 5 bases and J lost 0, with 8 bases in between. The CDR3 nucleotides read TGTGCCAGCAGTAGGGGAAACTCTGGAAACACCATATATTTT. This gives the protein CASSRGNSGNTIYF.

The chain recombines TRBV28 with TRBJ1-2; 9 bases line up with TRBD1. From germline, CDR1 is MDHEN and CDR2 SYDVKM. The CDR3 extends over 14 amino acids. Trimming took 6 bases from V and 4 from J; bases not matched to a gene: 6. DNA of the CDR3: TGTGCCAGCAGGGTACCGGGACAGGGCTATGGCTACACCTTC. It encodes CASRVPGQGYGYTF.

The chain is built from TRBV20-1 and TRBJ2-3; no firm D call. This CDR3 has 10 residues. Germline CDR1 is DFQATT and CDR2 is SNEGSKA (reference sequence). Trimming pared 3 bases from V and 6 bases from J, leaving 4 bases between. In DNA form, the CDR3 reads TGCAGTGCTAGCAGGGATACGCAGTATTTT. The encoded protein is CSASRDTQYF.

The J gene is TRBJ1-2, the V gene TRBV19; 9 bases are a match to TRBD1. CDR3 size: 16 residues. Germline V lookup: CDR1 LNHDA, CDR2 SQIVND (reference sequence). The V segment lost 9 bases and the J segment 0 bases; nucleotides outside the gene matches: 11. CDR3 residues: CARAPGQGLANYGYTF. In nucleotides, the CDR3 is TGTGCCAGGGCACCGGGACAGGGATTAGCTAACTATGGCTACACCTTC.

The CDR3 DNA follows: TGTGCCAGCCTTGAGGGCAGCCGCTTCTATGGCTACACCTTC. This encodes CASLEGSRFYGYTF. The genes are TRBV28 and TRBJ1-2; D remains unclear. V gave up 8 bases and J gave up 4 bases, with 17 bases separating them. The length of the CDR3 is 14 residues. The V gene's germline CDR1 is MDHEN and CDR2 SYDVKM.

The rearrangement joins TRBV3-1 (or the pseudogene TRBV3-2) to TRBJ1-5; D unresolved. Trimming removed 4 bases from V and 1 base from J, with 8 bases in between. From germline, CDR1 is LGHDT and CDR2 YNNKEL (reference sequence). The CDR3 runs 14 residues. This CDR3 is CASSLDLSNQPQHF. For the CDR3, the DNA is TGTGCCAGCAGCCTCGACTTAAGCAATCAGCCCCAGCATTTT.

The genes are TRBV19 and TRBJ2-4; 7 positions match TRBD1. CDR1 and CDR2 (germline): LNHDA, SQIVND (reference sequence). V was clipped by 10 bases and J by 0 bases; unmatched bases: 3. The CDR3 is 13 amino acids. Here the CDR3 reads CATRQGAKNIQYF. The DNA for the CDR3 is TGTGCCACCCGACAGGGAGCCAAAAACATTCAGTACTTC.

CDR3: CAWSAGGGRHNYGYTF. The DNA of the CDR3 is TGTGCCTGGAGTGCAGGGGGAGGACGGCATAACTATGGCTACACCTTC. The genes are TRBV30 and TRBJ1-2; 7 bases are shared with TRBD1. With V trimmed by 1 base and J by 1 base, 9 bases remained unmatched. The CDR3 extends over 16 amino acids. CDR1 is GTSNPN, CDR2 SVGIG, per germline (reference sequence).

The chain uses TRBV23-1 and TRBJ1-5; D might be TRBD1 (6 bases). TRBV23-1 belongs to the ORF category, with a function that is uncertain. The CDR3 is made up of 18 amino acids. Trimming took off 5 bases at V and 0 bases at J, with 20 bases between the two ends. In nucleotides, the CDR3 is TGCGCCAGCAGTTCGTACCTGACAGGTCCCCATAGCAATCAGCCCCAGCATTTT. Its protein product is CASSSYLTGPHSNQPQHF.

The rearrangement uses TRBV11-2 and TRBJ1-1, with 7 positions matching TRBD1. CDR1 is SGHAT, CDR2 FQNNGV, per germline. The CDR3 is 14 residues long. The J segment lost 8 bases and the V segment lost 4 bases, leaving 10 bases of the junction unmatched. The CDR3 bases are TGTGCCAGCAGCTCGGTTTTAGGGGGCCGCGAAGCTTTCTTT. Its protein is CASSSVLGGREAFF.